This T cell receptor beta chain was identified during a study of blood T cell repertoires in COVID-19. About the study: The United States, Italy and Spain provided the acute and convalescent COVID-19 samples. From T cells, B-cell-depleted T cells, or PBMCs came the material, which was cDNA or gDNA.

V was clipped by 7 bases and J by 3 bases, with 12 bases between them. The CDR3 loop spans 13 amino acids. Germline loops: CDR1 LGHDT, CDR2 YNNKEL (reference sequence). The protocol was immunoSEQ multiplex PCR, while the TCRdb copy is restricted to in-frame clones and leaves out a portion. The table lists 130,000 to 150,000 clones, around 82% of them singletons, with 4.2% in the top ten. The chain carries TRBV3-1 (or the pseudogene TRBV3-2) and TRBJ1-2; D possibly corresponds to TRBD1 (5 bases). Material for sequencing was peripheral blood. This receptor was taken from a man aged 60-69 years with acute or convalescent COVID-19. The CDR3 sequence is CASTYGGDYGYTF. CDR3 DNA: TGTGCCAGCACCTACGGGGGAGACTATGGCTACACCTTC.